This entry lists 27 T cell receptor beta chains sequenced from one sample in a study of T cells in Graves' hyperthyroidism and ophthalmopathy. What was amplified from RNA transcripts were TCR beta CDR3 regions. First-round RT-PCR with HTBI primers amplified the TCR CDR3 region. From the multiplex PCR reads, TCRdb called clonotypes with MiXCR, one entry per CDR3 protein. This sample yields about 720,000 distinct CDR3 sequences, of which approximately 19% are seen a single time; approximately 15% belongs to the top ten. Specimen: blood. All receptors come from a woman between 50 and 59 years old with Graves' hyperthyroidism that later progressed to Graves' ophthalmopathy.

This clonotype came up many times. V and J are TRBV7-6 and TRBJ2-7, with 7 bases identical to TRBD1. The V and J ends lost 5 bases and 6 bases, in that order; junction bases with no gene match: 7. Germline assignment: CDR1 SGHVS and CDR2 FNYEAQ. This CDR3 is 13 amino acids long. The CDR3 is CASSKTGMGEQYF. CDR3 nucleotides: TGTGCCAGCAGCAAGACAGGGATGGGCGAGCAGTACTTC.

This clonotype has a count of ten or more. The V and J genes are TRBV30 and TRBJ1-5, with a possible D match to TRBD1 (5 bases). V was trimmed by 0 bases and J by 4 bases, leaving 10 bases between them. CDR1 is GTSNPN and CDR2 is SVGIG in the germline V gene (reference sequence). This CDR3 is 14 amino acids long. The CDR3 loop is CAWSVPGPNQPQHF. The CDR3 DNA sequence: TGTGCCTGGAGTGTACCGGGGCCGAATCAGCCCCAGCATTTT.

The chain couples TRBV14 to TRBJ2-7; D is unresolved. The CDR3 contains 15 residues. V was cut by 2 bases and J by 4 bases, with 15 bases left in between. Per germline, CDR1 SGHDN and CDR2 FVKESK. The CDR3 DNA reads as TGTGCCAGCAGCCAACCGTCACAGCCAGAATACGAGCAGTACTTC. It encodes CASSQPSQPEYEQYF. Variable domain in full (rest from reference TRBV14 and TRBJ2-7): EAGVTQFPSHSVIEKGQTVTLRCDPISGHDNLYWYRRVMGKEIKFLLHFVKESKQDESGMPNNRFLAERTGGTYSTLKVQPAELEDSGVYFCASSQPSQPEYEQYFGPGTRLTVT.

This clonotype appeared a few times. The chain couples TRBV5-6 to TRBJ1-6; weak D call: TRBD1 (5 bases). From germline, CDR1 is SGHDT and CDR2 YYEEEE. The CDR3 is made up of 17 amino acids. The germline V and J ends were trimmed by 2 bases and 5 bases, with 17 bases remaining between them. The CDR3 DNA is TGTGCCAGCAGCTTCGGGACGCGGCCAGCCGATAATTCACCCCTCCACTTT. It specifies CASSFGTRPADNSPLHF.

This clonotype has a handful of counts. The chain uses TRBV12-3 or TRBV12-4 and TRBJ1-6; 7 bases line up with TRBD1. The CDR3 runs to 14 residues. The V and J ends lost 6 bases and 5 bases, in that order; junction bases with no gene match: 4. The CDR3, as DNA: TGTGCCAGCAGGAAGACAGGGAATAATTCACCCCTCCACTTT. Protein product: CASRKTGNNSPLHF.

This clonotype was seen a handful of times. The junction and the germline gene differ at one end; a read error may be behind it. The rearrangement uses TRBV7-3 and TRBJ2-5; D might be TRBD2 (7 bases). The CDR3 totals 14 residues. The V gene's germline CDR1 is SGHTA and CDR2 FQGTGA. CDR3 region: CASSSGGHQGTQYF. In nucleotides, the CDR3 is TGTGCCAGCAGCTCCGGGGGGCACCAAGGGACCCAGTACTTC. The variable domain in full, with the rest retrieved from reference TRBV7-3 and TRBJ2-5, is GAGVSQTPSNKVTEKGKYVELRCDPISGHTALYWYRQSLGQGPEFLIYFQGTGAADDSGLPNDRFFAVRPEGSVSTLKIQRTERGDSAVYLCASSSGGHQGTQYFGPGTRLLVL.

Details on this clonotype: A much bigger clone sits one base away, suggesting this may be a read error. This chain uses TRBV5-1 with TRBJ2-3; 7 bases agree with TRBD1. The CDR3 has 17 amino acids. CDR1 and CDR2 (germline): SGHRS, YFSETQ. The DNA of the CDR3 is TGCGCCAGCAGCTTGGATAGAAGGGGGAGAGGGACAGATACGAAGTATTTT. As protein: CASSLDRRGRGTDTKYF.

Written as DNA, the CDR3 is TGTGCCAGTAGTATGATAACACGTAAAACCTGGGACGGGGAGCTGTTTTTT. Translation gives CASSMITRKTWDGELFF. The chain is built from TRBV19 and TRBJ2-2; D not resolved. V was cut by 3 bases and J by 7 bases, with 21 bases left in between. The germline V gene encodes CDR1 LNHDA and CDR2 SQIVND (reference sequence). CDR3 length: 17 amino acids.

This chain uses TRBV7-9 with TRBJ1-1, with D possibly TRBD1 on 6 matching bases. Germline V gene data show CDR1 as SEHNR and CDR2 as FQNEAQ (reference sequence). The CDR3 is 14 residues long. V lost 1 base to trimming and J lost 8 bases, with 14 bases between them. The CDR3 loop reads CASSLGNRVEEAFF. The CDR3 nucleotides are TGTGCCAGCAGCTTAGGCAACAGGGTTGAAGAAGCTTTCTTT.

This clonotype was detected a few times. The chain is built from TRBV7-9 and TRBJ2-7; TRBD1 matches at 10 bases. V shed 4 bases and J 2 bases; nucleotides not matched to a gene: 5. Germline lookup yields CDR1 SEHNR and CDR2 FQNEAQ (reference sequence). CDR3 length: 15 amino acids. CDR3 nucleotides: TGTGCCAGCAGCTCTGACAGGGGGCATCCCTACGAGCAGTACTTC. This codes for CASSSDRGHPYEQYF. Based on the CDR3 plus reference TRBV7-9 and TRBJ2-7, the full variable domain is DTGVSQNPRHKITKRGQNVTFRCDPISEHNRLYWYRQTLGQGPEFLTYFQNEAQLEKSRLLSDRFSAERPKGSFSTLEIQRTEQGDSAMYLCASSSDRGHPYEQYFGPGTRLTVT.

This clonotype was seen at least ten times. The chain links TRBV30 to TRBJ1-1, with D perhaps matching TRBD1 (5 bases). With 2 bases removed from V and 6 bases from J, the gap between germline ends came to 7 bases. The CDR3 totals 11 residues. The germline V gene encodes CDR1 GTSNPN and CDR2 SVGIG (reference sequence). The CDR3 DNA is TGTGCCTGGAGTCGGGGGGCTGAAGCTTTCTTT. It specifies CAWSRGAEAFF.

This clonotype has more than one count but fewer than ten. J is TRBJ1-3 and V is TRBV5-1; 7 positions match TRBD1. The CDR3 length is 16 residues. CDR1 and CDR2 from the germline V gene are SGHRS and YFSETQ. The V segment lost 4 bases and the J segment 0 bases; nucleotides outside the gene matches: 7. In DNA form, the CDR3 reads TGCGCCAGCAGCGCCCGACAGGGTGCCTCTGGAAACACCATATATTTT. It specifies CASSARQGASGNTIYF.

This chain joins TRBV3-1 and TRBJ1-6; D is perhaps TRBD1 (5 bases). The V end lost 2 bases, the J end lost 9 bases, and 14 bases lay between the germline ends. CDR1 LGHDT and CDR2 YNNKEL come from the germline V gene (reference sequence). The CDR3 covers 15 residues. The CDR3 bases are TGTGCCAGCAGCCAACAGGGTATCCGGGGTTCACCCCTCCACTTT. It yields the protein CASSQQGIRGSPLHF.

The chain joins TRBV11-2 to TRBJ1-2, with TRBD1 identical over 7 bases. Germline-derived CDR1 and CDR2 are SGHAT and FQNNGV. Trimming cost V 7 bases and J 1 base; bases outside gene matches: 3. The CDR3 is made up of 13 amino acids. The CDR3, as DNA: TGTGCCAGCACCCGGGACAGTAACTATGGCTACACCTTC. This sequence encodes CASTRDSNYGYTF.

The rearrangement links TRBV29-1 to TRBJ2-1, with D perhaps matching TRBD2 (6 bases). TRBJ2-7 matches the DNA end more closely, so the J call is doubtful. Germline loops: CDR1 SQVTM, CDR2 ANQGSEA. The CDR3 has 14 amino acids. Here the CDR3 reads CSVERDEDYNEQYF. The CDR3 nucleotides read TGCAGCGTTGAAAGGGACGAGGACTACAATGAGCAGTACTTC.

This clonotype has more than one count but fewer than ten. The chain couples TRBV7-9 to TRBJ2-3, with 8 bases that match TRBD2. V lost 2 bases to trimming and J lost 4 bases; unmatched junction nucleotides: 8. Germline loops: CDR1 SEHNR, CDR2 FQNEAQ (reference sequence). This CDR3 region has 16 residues. In DNA form, the CDR3 reads TGTGCCAGCAGCTTATCTACGGGGGGGCCATCAGATACGCAGTATTTT. Protein: CASSLSTGGPSDTQYF.

This clonotype was detected many times. The chain joins TRBV7-3 to TRBJ2-1, with D perhaps matching TRBD2 (5 bases). CDR3 length: 14 amino acids. The germline gives CDR1 SGHTA, CDR2 FQGTGA. Trimming removed 4 bases at V and 15 bases at J, with 22 bases between. Written as DNA, the CDR3 is TGTGCCAGCAGCTCACCCGGGCCCAGCGGCGGTTTGTTCTTC. Its translation: CASSSPGPSGGLFF.

The rearrangement links TRBV19 to TRBJ1-1; D may be TRBD1 (5 bases). V dropped 8 bases and J dropped 0 bases, with 13 bases sitting between them. CDR3 length equals 14 residues. The germline V gene has CDR1 LNHDA and CDR2 SQIVND (reference sequence). The CDR3 nucleotides read TGTGCCAGTCTGATGGGGGATTTGAACACTGAAGCTTTCTTT. Protein sequence: CASLMGDLNTEAFF.

This clonotype showed up many times. The chain employs TRBV18 and TRBJ1-1; unclear D gene. Per germline, CDR1 KGHSH and CDR2 LQKENI. The CDR3 totals 14 residues. Trimming stripped 3 bases from V and 0 bases from J, with 8 bases between. CDR3 loop: CASSPANLNTEAFF. CDR3 sequence (DNA): TGTGCCAGCTCACCTGCCAACTTGAACACTGAAGCTTTCTTT.

This chain joins TRBV5-1 and TRBJ2-7; D gene ambiguous. V dropped 0 bases and J dropped 2 bases, with 9 bases sitting between them. Germline CDR1 reads SGHRS; CDR2 reads YFSETQ. The CDR3 consists of 14 residues. CDR3 region: CASSLEGTAYEQYF. DNA of the CDR3: TGCGCCAGCAGCTTGGAGGGTACCGCCTACGAGCAGTACTTC.

About this clonotype itself: This may be a read error: a much more frequent sequence differs by one nucleotide. The chain recombines TRBV7-2 with TRBJ2-1, with no clear D. CDR1 SGHTA and CDR2 FQGNSA come from the germline V gene. The CDR3 runs to 15 residues. CDR3 DNA sequence: TGTGCCAGCAGCCCCGACACCTTATCCTGCAATGAGCAGTTCTTC. Translated, it gives CASSPDTLSCNEQFF.

This clonotype turned up a few times. The chain combines TRBV9 with TRBJ2-1, with D possibly TRBD1 on 6 matching bases. The CDR3 covers 16 residues. In germline, CDR1 is SGDLS, CDR2 YYNGEE. V was pared by 4 bases and J by 2 bases, with 16 bases between. Here the CDR3 reads CASSFRTATTYNEQFF. The CDR3 coding sequence is TGTGCCAGCAGCTTTCGGACAGCTACCACCTACAATGAGCAGTTCTTC.

The chain combines TRBV6-1 with TRBJ1-6; D is ambiguous. Trimming cost V 0 bases and J 4 bases, with 7 bases left between them. The length of the CDR3 is 15 residues. Germline lookup yields CDR1 MNHNS and CDR2 SASEGT. The chain's CDR3 is CASSEATAYNSPLHF. CDR3 bases: TGTGCCAGCAGTGAAGCGACGGCGTATAATTCACCCCTCCACTTT.

The J gene is TRBJ1-1, the V gene TRBV11-2; the D gene is possibly TRBD1 (5 bases). The ends were cut back, 0 bases at V and 5 bases at J, with 13 bases in the middle. CDR1 and CDR2 (germline): SGHAT, FQNNGV. The CDR3 is 15 residues long. The CDR3 DNA reads as TGTGCCAGCAGCTTAGATCGGGCAGGGAGAACTGAAGCTTTCTTT. This encodes CASSLDRAGRTEAFF. Combining the CDR3 with reference TRBV11-2 and TRBJ1-1 gives the whole variable domain EAGVAQSPRYKIIEKRQSVAFWCNPISGHATLYWYQQILGQGPKLLIQFQNNGVVDDSQLPKDRFSAERLKGVDSTLKIQPAKLEDSAVYLCASSLDRAGRTEAFFGQGTRLTVV.

This chain joins TRBV28 and TRBJ1-6, with a possible D match to TRBD1 (6 bases). V dropped 6 bases and J dropped 10 bases, with 13 bases sitting between them. The CDR3 length is 13 residues. Germline loops: CDR1 MDHEN, CDR2 SYDVKM. The CDR3 here is CASRAGDYSPLHF. In DNA form, the CDR3 reads TGTGCCAGCAGGGCAGGGGATTACTCACCCCTCCACTTT. Full variable domain (rest looked up from reference TRBV28 and TRBJ1-6): DVKVTQSSRYLVKRTGEKVFLECVQDMDHENMFWYRQDPGLGLRLIYFSYDVKMKEKGDIPEGYSVSREKKERFSLILESASTNQTSMYLCASRAGDYSPLHFGNGTRLTVT.

This clonotype was detected many times. This chain uses TRBV7-3 with TRBJ2-1; D not certain. CDR3 length: 14 residues. V lost 0 bases to trimming and J lost 4 bases, with 7 bases between them. Germline V gene sequence: CDR1 SGHTA, CDR2 FQGTGA. The CDR3 sequence: CASSLTQFYNEQFF. CDR3 nucleotide sequence: TGTGCCAGCAGCTTAACGCAGTTTTACAATGAGCAGTTCTTC.

This rearrangement joins TRBV7-9 to TRBJ1-2; D is ambiguous. This CDR3 spans 14 amino acids. V was pared by 3 bases and J by 8 bases, with 16 bases between. The germline gives CDR1 SEHNR, CDR2 FQNEAQ (reference sequence). CDR3 loop: CASSFKGRAVGYTF. DNA for the CDR3: TGTGCCAGCAGCTTTAAGGGTAGGGCAGTCGGCTACACCTTC.